Shown below are 2 T cell receptor beta chains from a single sample sequenced in a study of blood T cells in healthy people across ages. For the second PCR, which ran for roughly 6 to 12 cycles, a sample-barcoded 5' primer and a J-beta primer mix were used. Using its own MiXCR run on the 5' RACE reads, TCRdb lists one record per CDR3 protein. The table has some 1.8 million distinct CDR3 sequences, about two fifths seen once. Sequencing was done on a sample of blood. The origin of the receptors is a human donor in good health.

The J gene is TRBJ2-7, the V gene TRBV27, with D tentatively TRBD1 (6 bases). Trimming shortened V by 6 bases and J by 3 bases, and 15 bases separated the two germline ends. Germline CDR1 MNHEY, CDR2 SMNVEV (reference sequence). The CDR3 covers 14 residues. The CDR3 loop reads CASRRTAPSYEQYF. The CDR3 DNA reads TGTGCCAGCAGAAGGACAGCCCCGAGCTACGAGCAGTACTTC.

The J gene is TRBJ2-7, the V gene TRBV9; tentatively, D is TRBD2 (6 bases). The J call may be faulty, since TRBJ2-5 better matches the DNA end. Germline V gives CDR1 SGDLS, CDR2 YYNGEE. This CDR3 is built from 13 residues. The CDR3 reads CASSGTTLATQYF. In DNA, the CDR3 is TGTGCCAGCAGCGGGACTACCTTGGCGACCCAGTACTTC.